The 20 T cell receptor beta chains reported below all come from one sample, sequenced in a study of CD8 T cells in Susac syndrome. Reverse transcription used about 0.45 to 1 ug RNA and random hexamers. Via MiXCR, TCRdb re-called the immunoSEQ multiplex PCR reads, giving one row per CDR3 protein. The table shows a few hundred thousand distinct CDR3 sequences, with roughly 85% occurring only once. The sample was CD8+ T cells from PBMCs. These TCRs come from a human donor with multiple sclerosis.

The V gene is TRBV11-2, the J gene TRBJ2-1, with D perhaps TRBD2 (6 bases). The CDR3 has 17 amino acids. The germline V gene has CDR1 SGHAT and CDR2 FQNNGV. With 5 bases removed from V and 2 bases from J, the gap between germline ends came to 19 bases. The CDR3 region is CASSRSGLTRAYNEQFF. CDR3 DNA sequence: TGTGCCAGCAGCCGCTCGGGCTTGACTAGGGCCTACAATGAGCAGTTCTTC.

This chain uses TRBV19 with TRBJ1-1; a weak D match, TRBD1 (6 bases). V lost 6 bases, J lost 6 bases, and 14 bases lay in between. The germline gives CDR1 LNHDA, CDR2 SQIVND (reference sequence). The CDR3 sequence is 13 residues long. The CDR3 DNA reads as TGTGCCAGTAGCTCGGACAGCACTCCTGAAGCTTTCTTT. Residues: CASSSDSTPEAFF.

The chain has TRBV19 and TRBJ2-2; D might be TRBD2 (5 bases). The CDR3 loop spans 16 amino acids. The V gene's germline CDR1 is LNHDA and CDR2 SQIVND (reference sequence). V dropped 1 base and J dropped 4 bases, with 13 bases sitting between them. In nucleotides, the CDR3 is TGTGCCAGTAGTATAGCAGCGGAAACCCTCACCGGGGAGCTGTTTTTT. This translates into CASSIAAETLTGELFF. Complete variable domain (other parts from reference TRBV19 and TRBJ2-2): DGGITQSPKYLFRKEGQNVTLSCEQNLNHDAMYWYRQDPGQGLRLIYYSQIVNDFQKGDIAEGYSVSREKKESFPLTVTSAQKNPTAFYLCASSIAAETLTGELFFGEGSRLTVL.

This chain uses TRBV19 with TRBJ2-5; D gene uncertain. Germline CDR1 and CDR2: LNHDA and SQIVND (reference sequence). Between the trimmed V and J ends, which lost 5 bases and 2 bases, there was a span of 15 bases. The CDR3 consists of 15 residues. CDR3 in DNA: TGTGCCAGTAGTGTTCGCGTCTCACCTCAAGAGACCCAGTACTTC. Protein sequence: CASSVRVSPQETQYF.

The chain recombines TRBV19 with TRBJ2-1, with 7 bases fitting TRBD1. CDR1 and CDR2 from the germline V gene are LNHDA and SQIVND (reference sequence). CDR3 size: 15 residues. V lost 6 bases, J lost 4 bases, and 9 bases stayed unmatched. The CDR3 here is CASRWGQGVYNEQFF. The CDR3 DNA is TGTGCCAGTAGATGGGGGCAGGGGGTATACAATGAGCAGTTCTTC.

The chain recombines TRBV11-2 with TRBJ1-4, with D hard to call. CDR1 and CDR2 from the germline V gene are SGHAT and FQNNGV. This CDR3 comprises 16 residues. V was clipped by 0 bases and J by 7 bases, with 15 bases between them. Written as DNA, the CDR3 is TGTGCCAGCAGCTTAGATGACGACGTAGAGGTTGAAAAACTGTTTTTT. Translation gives CASSLDDDVEVEKLFF.

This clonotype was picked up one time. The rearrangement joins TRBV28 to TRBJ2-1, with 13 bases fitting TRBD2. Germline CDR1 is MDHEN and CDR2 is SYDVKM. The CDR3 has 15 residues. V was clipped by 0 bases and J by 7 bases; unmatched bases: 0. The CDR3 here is CASSLWTSGRNEQFF. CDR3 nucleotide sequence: TGTGCCAGCAGTTTATGGACTAGCGGGAGGAATGAGCAGTTCTTC.

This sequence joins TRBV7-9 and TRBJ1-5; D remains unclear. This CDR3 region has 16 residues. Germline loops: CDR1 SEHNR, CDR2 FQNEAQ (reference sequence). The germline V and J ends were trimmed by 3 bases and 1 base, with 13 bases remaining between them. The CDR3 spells CASSFGGPISNQPQHF. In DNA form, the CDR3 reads TGTGCCAGCAGCTTCGGTGGACCCATAAGCAATCAGCCCCAGCATTTT.

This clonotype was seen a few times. The CDR3 sequence: CASSPGQGDQPQHF. CDR3 sequence (DNA): TGCGCCAGCAGCCCCGGACAGGGGGATCAGCCCCAGCATTTT. This chain links TRBV4-3 with TRBJ1-5; 10 bases are a match to TRBD1. The V and J ends lost 4 bases and 5 bases, in that order; junction bases with no gene match: 2. The CDR3 loop spans 14 amino acids. Germline CDR1 is LGHNA and CDR2 is YSLEER.

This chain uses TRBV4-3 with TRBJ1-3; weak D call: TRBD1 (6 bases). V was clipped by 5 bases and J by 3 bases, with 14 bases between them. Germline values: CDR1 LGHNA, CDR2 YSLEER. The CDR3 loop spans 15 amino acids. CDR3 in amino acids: CASSWVDSDGNTIYF. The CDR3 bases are TGCGCCAGCAGCTGGGTGGACAGTGATGGAAACACCATATATTTT.

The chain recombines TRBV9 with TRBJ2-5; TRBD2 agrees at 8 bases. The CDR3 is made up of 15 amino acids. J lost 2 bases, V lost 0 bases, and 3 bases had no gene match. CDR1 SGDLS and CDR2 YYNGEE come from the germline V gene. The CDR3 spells CASSVDGTRQETQYF. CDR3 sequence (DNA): TGTGCCAGCAGCGTAGACGGGACTAGACAAGAGACCCAGTACTTC. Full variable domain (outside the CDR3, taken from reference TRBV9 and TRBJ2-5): DSGVTQTPKHLITATGQRVTLRCSPRSGDLSVYWYQQSLDQGLQFLIQYYNGEERAKGNILERFSAQQFPDLHSELNLSSLELGDSALYFCASSVDGTRQETQYFGPGTRLLVL.

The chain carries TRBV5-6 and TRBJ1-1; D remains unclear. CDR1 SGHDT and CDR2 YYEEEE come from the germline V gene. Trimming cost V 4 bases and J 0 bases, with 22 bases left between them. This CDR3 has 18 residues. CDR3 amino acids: CASSLTLSRYDMNTEAFF. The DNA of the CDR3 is TGTGCCAGCAGCCTGACCCTCTCGCGTTATGACATGAACACTGAAGCTTTCTTT.

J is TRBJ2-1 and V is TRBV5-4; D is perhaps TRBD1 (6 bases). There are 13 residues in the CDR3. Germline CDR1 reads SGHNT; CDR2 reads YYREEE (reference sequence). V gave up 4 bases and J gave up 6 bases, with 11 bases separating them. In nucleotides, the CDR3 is TGTGCCAGCAGCACGGACAGAAGCAATGAGCAGTTCTTC. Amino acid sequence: CASSTDRSNEQFF.

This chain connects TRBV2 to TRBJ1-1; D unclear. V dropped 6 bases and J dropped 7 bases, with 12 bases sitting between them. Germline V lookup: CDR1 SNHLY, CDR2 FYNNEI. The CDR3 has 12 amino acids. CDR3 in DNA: TGTGCCAGCAGGGCCGGCCCATTTGAAGCTTTCTTT. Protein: CASRAGPFEAFF.

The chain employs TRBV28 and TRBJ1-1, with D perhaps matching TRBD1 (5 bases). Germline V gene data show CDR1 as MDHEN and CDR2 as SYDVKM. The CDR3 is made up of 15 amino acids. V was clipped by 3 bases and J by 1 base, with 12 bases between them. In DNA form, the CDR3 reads TGTGCCAGCAGTTTCCCCGGAACAGGGAACACTGAAGCTTTCTTT. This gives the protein CASSFPGTGNTEAFF.

For the CDR3, the DNA is TGCGCCAGCAGCTGGGCCCAGGGCACCTACGAGCAGTACTTC. Amino acids: CASSWAQGTYEQYF. This chain uses TRBV4-3 with TRBJ2-7, with a weak D call TRBD1 (5 bases). The CDR3 length is 14 residues. Trimming shortened V by 5 bases and J by 2 bases, and 13 bases separated the two germline ends. Germline CDR1 reads LGHNA; CDR2 reads YSLEER.

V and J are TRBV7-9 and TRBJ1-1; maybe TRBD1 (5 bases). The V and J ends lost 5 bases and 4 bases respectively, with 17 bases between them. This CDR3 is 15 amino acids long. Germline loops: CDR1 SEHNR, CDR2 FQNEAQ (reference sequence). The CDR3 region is CASSAGAAWGTEAFF. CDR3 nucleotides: TGTGCCAGCAGCGCTGGGGCTGCCTGGGGCACTGAAGCTTTCTTT.

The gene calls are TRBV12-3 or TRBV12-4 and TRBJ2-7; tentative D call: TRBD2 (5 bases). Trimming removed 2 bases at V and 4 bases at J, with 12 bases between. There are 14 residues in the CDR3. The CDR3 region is CASSLNGLAYEQYF. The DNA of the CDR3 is TGTGCCAGCAGTTTAAACGGACTTGCTTACGAGCAGTACTTC.

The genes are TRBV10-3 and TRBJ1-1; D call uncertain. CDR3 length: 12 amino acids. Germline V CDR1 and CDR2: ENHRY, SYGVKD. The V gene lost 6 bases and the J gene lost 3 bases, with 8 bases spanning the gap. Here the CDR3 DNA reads TGTGCCATCAGCGGAGTGGACACTGAAGCTTTCTTT. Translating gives CAISGVDTEAFF.

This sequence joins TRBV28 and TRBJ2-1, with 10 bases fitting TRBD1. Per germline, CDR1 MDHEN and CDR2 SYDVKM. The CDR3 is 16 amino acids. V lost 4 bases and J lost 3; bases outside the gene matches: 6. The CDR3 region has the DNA TGTGCCAGCAGTTCAAGACAGGGGGCCATCTACAATGAGCAGTTCTTC. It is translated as CASSSRQGAIYNEQFF.